The 23 T cell receptor beta chains given below trace back to one sample, sequenced in a study of shared clonotypes between healthy human individuals. Measured with immunoSEQ multiplex PCR; TCRdb has only the in-frame clones, and not every one. The sample lists over 2 million clones, less than 95% occurring once. Naive CD8 isolation took CD45RO-negative cells positively selected for CCR7 and excluded terminally differentiated effector memory CD45RA+ cells. What was sequenced was naive CD8+ T cells sorted from blood. The receptors shown here come from a young man in good health.

This rearrangement joins TRBV9 to TRBJ2-7; D might be TRBD1 or TRBD2, each matching 5 bases. Trimming took 3 bases from V and 0 from J, leaving 22 bases between them. CDR1 is SGDLS and CDR2 is YYNGEE in the germline V gene. The CDR3 loop spans 18 amino acids. CDR3 in amino acids: CASSGFRDPTPHSYEQYF. The DNA for the CDR3 is TGTGCCAGCAGCGGGTTCCGGGACCCGACTCCCCACTCCTACGAGCAGTACTTC.

This clone was seen a single time. The CDR3 coding sequence is TGTGCCAGCAGTTTATCGCATATCGGGTACGGAGAGGGAGATACGCAGTATTTT. Amino acid sequence: CASSLSHIGYGEGDTQYF. J is TRBJ2-3 and V is TRBV27; maybe TRBD2 (5 bases). V lost 0 bases and J lost 5, with 21 bases in between. CDR1 and CDR2 from the germline V gene are MNHEY and SMNVEV (reference sequence). This CDR3 is built from 18 residues.

In its sample, this clone was seen once. Other DNA sequences of this sample code for an identical CDR3. The rearrangement links TRBV27 to TRBJ1-5; the D gene is possibly TRBD1 (5 bases). The CDR3 is 15 amino acids. Germline CDR1 and CDR2: MNHEY and SMNVEV (reference sequence). V was trimmed by 6 bases and J by 0 bases, leaving 12 bases between them. The DNA for the CDR3 is TGTGCCAGCAGCTTTGGCGGGGGTAGCAATCAGCCCCAGCATTTT. Translation gives CASSFGGGSNQPQHF.

In its sample, this clone was seen a few times. Other DNA sequences in the sample encode the same CDR3. V and J are TRBV7-9 and TRBJ2-7, with D uncertain. Per the germline V gene, CDR1 is SEHNR and CDR2 is FQNEAQ (reference sequence). Trimming removed 5 bases at V and 4 bases at J, with 6 bases between. CDR3 length: 11 amino acids. Here the CDR3 DNA reads TGTGCCAGCAGCCGCGATTACGAGCAGTACTTC. Translation: CASSRDYEQYF.

The gene calls are TRBV6-5 and TRBJ2-2; D might be TRBD1 (5 bases). The germline gives CDR1 MNHEY, CDR2 SVGAGI. The length of the CDR3 is 12 residues. V lost 8 bases to trimming and J lost 4 bases, with 8 bases between them. The CDR3 loop reads CASDSPTGELFF. The CDR3 DNA sequence: TGTGCCAGCGACAGCCCCACCGGGGAGCTGTTTTTT.

This clone was seen only once. The chain combines TRBV15 with TRBJ2-7; TRBD1 aligns across 8 bases. The V segment lost 2 bases and the J segment 5 bases; nucleotides outside the gene matches: 11. The germline V gene has CDR1 LNHNV and CDR2 YYDKDF (reference sequence). CDR3 length: 16 residues. The CDR3 loop reads CATSRNGGQGTHEQYF. The CDR3 DNA sequence: TGTGCCACCAGCAGAAATGGAGGACAGGGAACTCACGAGCAGTACTTC.

V is TRBV9 and J is TRBJ2-7; possibly TRBD2 for D (5 bases). The CDR3 runs 15 residues. Trimming took 3 bases from V and 0 from J, leaving 13 bases between them. The V gene's germline CDR1 is SGDLS and CDR2 YYNGEE. DNA for the CDR3: TGTGCCAGCAGCGAAACTAGTAGTCGCTCCTACGAGCAGTACTTC. This translates into CASSETSSRSYEQYF. Looking up the rest from reference TRBV9 and TRBJ2-7 gives the full variable domain: DSGVTQTPKHLITATGQRVTLRCSPRSGDLSVYWYQQSLDQGLQFLIQYYNGEERAKGNILERFSAQQFPDLHSELNLSSLELGDSALYFCASSETSSRSYEQYFGPGTRLTVT.

The chain is built from TRBV13 and TRBJ2-1, with 13 bases lining up with TRBD2. The germline V gene has CDR1 PRHDT and CDR2 FYEKMQ (reference sequence). The junction had 12 bases not matched to a gene; V was cut back by 5 bases and J by 8 bases. This CDR3 comprises 17 residues. The CDR3 region is CASSPRSGLAGEDEQFF. DNA of the CDR3: TGTGCCAGCAGCCCTAGATCCGGACTAGCGGGAGAGGATGAGCAGTTCTTC.

The chain recombines TRBV9 with TRBJ2-3, with 7 nucleotides matching TRBD2. J lost 4 bases, V lost 0 bases, and 2 bases had no gene match. Germline V gene lookup returns CDR1 SGDLS and CDR2 YYNGEE. The CDR3 runs 14 residues. CDR3 in DNA: TGTGCCAGCAGCGTAGGACTAGCTCCAGATACGCAGTATTTT. It encodes CASSVGLAPDTQYF.

In regard to this clone: This same CDR3 is encoded by further DNA sequences in the sample. This chain uses TRBV25-1 with TRBJ1-1; 7 bases line up with TRBD1. This CDR3 has 14 amino acids. The germline V gene encodes CDR1 MGHDK and CDR2 SYGVNS. Germline trimming cut 1 base from V and 1 base from J; bases unmatched to any gene: 0. CDR3 coding DNA: TGTGCCAGCAGTGAATGGACAGGGAACACTGAAGCTTTCTTT. This translates into CASSEWTGNTEAFF.

This clone was seen a single time. J is TRBJ2-5 and V is TRBV9; 9 nucleotides line up with TRBD2. The ends lost 0 bases at V and 1 base at J; junction bases unmatched: 1. The germline V gene encodes CDR1 SGDLS and CDR2 YYNGEE. The CDR3 runs to 15 residues. CDR3 DNA: TGTGCCAGCAGCGTAGGGACTAGCGTCCAAGAGACCCAGTACTTC. As protein: CASSVGTSVQETQYF. The full variable domain, its missing parts supplied by reference TRBV9 and TRBJ2-5, is DSGVTQTPKHLITATGQRVTLRCSPRSGDLSVYWYQQSLDQGLQFLIQYYNGEERAKGNILERFSAQQFPDLHSELNLSSLELGDSALYFCASSVGTSVQETQYFGPGTRLLVL.

The chain couples TRBV4-2 to TRBJ2-1, with 7 bases identical to TRBD2. The germline V gene encodes CDR1 LGHNA and CDR2 YNFKEQ. There are 17 residues in the CDR3. The V and J ends lost 0 bases and 0 bases, in that order; junction bases with no gene match: 5. The CDR3 region is CASSQEDWGGSYNEQFF. CDR3 bases: TGTGCCAGCAGCCAAGAGGACTGGGGGGGCTCCTACAATGAGCAGTTCTTC.

The chain is built from TRBV2 and TRBJ2-3, with a possible D match to TRBD2 (6 bases). Trimming took 2 bases from V and 4 from J, leaving 13 bases between them. CDR1 SNHLY and CDR2 FYNNEI come from the germline V gene. CDR3 length: 15 amino acids. The CDR3 DNA sequence: TGTGCCAGCAGTGAATGGGACTCCTTCCCAGATACGCAGTATTTT. Translated, it gives CASSEWDSFPDTQYF.

The J gene is TRBJ2-1, the V gene TRBV27, with D hard to call. The CDR3 is 14 amino acids. Germline V gives CDR1 MNHEY, CDR2 SMNVEV (reference sequence). Trimming left V 2 bases short and J 8 bases short, with 13 bases between. The CDR3 region has the DNA TGTGCCAGCAGTTTAACTCAATGGGCCTATGAGCAGTTCTTC. This sequence encodes CASSLTQWAYEQFF.

This clone was detected only once. The rearrangement joins TRBV19 to TRBJ2-3; perhaps TRBD2 as D (7 bases). This CDR3 is 16 amino acids long. Trimming took off 6 bases at V and 2 bases at J, with 18 bases between the two ends. Germline V CDR1 and CDR2: LNHDA, SQIVND (reference sequence). The CDR3 loop reads CASRVRGGKPTDTQYF. CDR3 DNA sequence: TGTGCCAGTAGGGTGAGGGGGGGCAAACCCACAGATACGCAGTATTTT.

V gene TRBV6-5 combines with J gene TRBJ2-7; weak D call: TRBD1 (6 bases). Deletions cut 5 bases from V and 0 bases from J, with 14 bases between. Germline V gene sequence: CDR1 MNHEY, CDR2 SVGAGI. The CDR3 contains 15 residues. The CDR3 coding sequence is TGTGCCAGCAGTATATCTACAGGGCCCTCCTACGAGCAGTACTTC. Protein: CASSISTGPSYEQYF.

The chain carries TRBV30 and TRBJ2-3; D not resolved. The ends were cut back, 2 bases at V and 1 base at J, with 4 bases in the middle. The germline V gene has CDR1 GTSNPN and CDR2 SVGIG (reference sequence). The CDR3 sequence is 12 residues long. The CDR3 nucleotides read TGTGCCTGGAGTATTGGCACAGATACGCAGTATTTT. Translating gives CAWSIGTDTQYF.

This clone showed up just once. This chain joins TRBV19 and TRBJ1-6; D gene uncertain. Germline V gives CDR1 LNHDA, CDR2 SQIVND (reference sequence). CDR3 length: 18 residues. V lost 5 bases and J lost 0, with 17 bases in between. CDR3 sequence: CASSHSDGLSSYNSPLHF. CDR3 bases: TGTGCCAGTAGTCACTCAGACGGGTTGAGCTCCTATAATTCACCCCTCCACTTT.

The chain is built from TRBV9 and TRBJ2-7, with D maybe TRBD2 (6 bases). CDR3 size: 15 residues. V gave up 0 bases and J gave up 0 bases, with 10 bases separating them. Germline V CDR1 and CDR2: SGDLS, YYNGEE. The CDR3 sequence: CASSVEGSGSYEQYF. CDR3 in DNA: TGTGCCAGCAGCGTAGAGGGTAGCGGCTCCTACGAGCAGTACTTC.

On this clone: Distinct nucleotide sequences in the sample also encode this CDR3. J is TRBJ1-5 and V is TRBV28; no definite D call. Germline lookup yields CDR1 MDHEN and CDR2 SYDVKM. The CDR3 length is 13 residues. The V and J ends lost 2 bases and 1 base respectively, with 3 bases between them. The CDR3 spells CASSLDSNQPQHF. CDR3 DNA sequence: TGTGCCAGCAGTTTAGACAGCAATCAGCCCCAGCATTTT.

The CDR3 loop is CASSLSSVTEQFF. The CDR3 coding sequence is TGTGCCAGCAGTTTATCGAGCGTCACGGAGCAGTTCTTC. The genes are TRBV27 and TRBJ2-1; D is undetermined. The V end was cut by 0 bases, the J end by 10 bases, with 10 bases between. The CDR3 length is 13 residues. In germline, CDR1 is MNHEY, CDR2 SMNVEV (reference sequence).

The chain joins TRBV4-3 to TRBJ2-7, with 11 bases fitting TRBD1. CDR1 is LGHNA and CDR2 is YSLEER in the germline V gene. There are 16 residues in the CDR3. V trimming: 2 bases; J trimming: 2 bases; junction bases outside the gene matches: 5. CDR3 protein: CASSQFPGQGAYEQYF. The CDR3 bases are TGCGCCAGCAGCCAATTCCCGGGACAGGGGGCCTACGAGCAGTACTTC.

DNA for the CDR3: TGTGCCAGCAGTGAATTGGCCCGGGACAGGCGAAATCAGCCCCAGCATTTT. This translates into CASSELARDRRNQPQHF. The chain employs TRBV6-1 and TRBJ1-5; TRBD1 agrees at 8 bases. CDR3 size: 17 residues. Germline loops: CDR1 MNHNS, CDR2 SASEGT. V was clipped by 2 bases and J by 4 bases; unmatched bases: 10.